Listed below are T cell receptor beta chains from one sample, sequenced in a study of T cell changes during pregnancy in multiple sclerosis. Sequencing used immunoSEQ multiplex PCR; TCRdb keeps in-frame clones, though not all of them. The sample includes 60,000 or so clones, over 90% of them seen just once. The sample consisted of peripheral blood, taken in the first trimester of pregnancy. The receptors were sampled from a female donor with multiple sclerosis, enrolled in a pregnancy study. CDR3s include the opening cysteine and the closing phenylalanine or tryptophan.

v_gene,CDR3aa
TRBV6-5,CASSYPLGGEQYF
TRBV18,CASSPTIDRGSEQYF
TRBV4-2,CASSLPGADTQYF
TRBV13,CASSRTSGTDTQYF
TRBV7-9,CASSPTGTGELFF
TRBV12-5,CASGQGVVGEQFF
TRBV29-1,CSGTTGYEQYF
TRBV7-9,CASSLARTGANQPQHF
TRBV6-4,CASSEIAGGTDTQYF
TRBV6-4,CATGTGDVGEQFF
TRBV4-1,CASSHPQGLANEKLFF
TRBV27,CASSLGPWQPQHF
TRBV2,CASSVNAVNEQFF
TRBV5-1,CASSLGSSGANVLTF
TRBV19,CASSIFATTDTQYF
TRBV5-4,CASSLSGQDYEQYF
TRBV7-3,CASSPGRVQGGMNTEAFF
TRBV7-3,CASSLGGVLAEAFF
TRBV15,CATSRETGTPNQPQHF
TRBV4-1,CASSQDLVGVLLYEQYF
TRBV7-2,CASSSASGGAGETQYF
TRBV19,CASSTDAGASNTGELFF
TRBV5-1,CASSLGGSTSSGNTIYF
TRBV5-1,CASSLAGNQETQYF
TRBV5-1,CASSAPEGGYGYTF
TRBV2,CASSAGLRGGGNTIYF
TRBV18,CASSPSLMTGWSTEAFF
TRBV11-2,CASSFGGYTDTQYF
TRBV9,CASSVGLAGGTSTDTQYF
TRBV29-1,CSVEGQYNEQFF
TRBV25-1,CASSEFPPGANSPLHF
TRBV2,CASSDRMSVSTDTQYF
TRBV11-2,CASSLIRGRTGELFF
TRBV9,CASSVVKNTEAFF
TRBV6-6,CASSYGAVTDTQYF
TRBV15,CATSGPYQPQHF
TRBV30,CAWGDGWRGGQETQYF
TRBV7-2,CASSLAGQGSSPLHF
TRBV14,CASSPHPPEKLFF
TRBV9,CASSARGQAVPNSPLHF
TRBV5-4,CASSLEGFRGYTF
TRBV6-6,CASSFPGDSYEQYF
TRBV10-3,CAIKGQGPGELFF
TRBV7-3,CASRVPVAGGETQYF
TRBV5-8,CASRITGKYEAFF
TRBV9,CASSVRDRGQETQYF
TRBV10-3,CAISLDRGVTEAFF
TRBV30,CAWSGLVGNTIYF
TRBV4-1,CASSPTGMNTEAFF
TRBV5-4,CASTPRGLDTQYF
TRBV30,CAWSVGTGFNTGELFF
TRBV4-2,CATIKTDSSPGTEAFF
TRBV7-9,CASSALGTALGQPQHF
TRBV30,CAWIAGLSGYTF
TRBV14,CASSQQLDEQFF
TRBV5-4,CASSAGQGRDTQYF
TRBV5-6,CASSLWAGNTIYF